The 5 T cell receptor beta chains reported below all come from one sample, sequenced in a study of T cells in women clearing cervical HPV infection. The repertoire was sequenced with immunoSEQ multiplex PCR; TCRdb's copy has only in-frame clones and lacks some. Listed are tens of thousands of clones; about 6.1% falls within the top ten. The sample comprised blood buffy coat. Source of these receptors: a woman aged 18-70 years with a cervical HPV16 infection that either progressed to CIN3+ or cleared (not recorded which).

With regard to this clone: Read coverage stops 3 residues before the CDR3 terminus; the germline J gene supplies the remainder. This rearrangement joins TRBV6-4 to TRBJ2-3; 7 bases line up with TRBD2. The CDR3 is made up of 14 amino acids. V lost 2 bases to trimming and J lost 1 base; unmatched junction nucleotides: 0. Germline CDR1 MRHNA, CDR2 SNTAGT. Partial CDR3 DNA: TGTGCCAGCAGTGACGGGGGGGGCACAGATACG. Amino acid sequence: CASSDGGGTDT. The whole CDR3 sequence reads CASSDGGGTDTQYF.

Notes on this clone: The read is 3 residues too short to cover the CDR3 end, so that end is filled in from the germline J gene. V and J are TRBV29-1 and TRBJ1-4, with a possible D match to TRBD1 (5 bases). Germline CDR1 reads SQVTM; CDR2 reads ANQGSEA. The CDR3 consists of 12 residues. Trimming removed 7 bases at V and 5 bases at J, with 11 bases between. CDR3 amino acids: CSGRGANEKLFF. The CDR3 bases that were read are TGCAGCGGAAGGGGAGCGAATGAAAAA.

About this clone: With the read ending 3 residues before the CDR3 end, the germline J gene is used to fill in that end. The rearrangement joins TRBV11-2 to TRBJ2-1; TRBD2 aligns across 8 bases. The CDR3 loop spans 14 amino acids. The ends lost 1 base at V and 7 bases at J; junction bases unmatched: 3. Germline assignment: CDR1 SGHAT and CDR2 FQNNGV. CDR3 DNA, as far as it was read: TGTGCCAGCAGCTTAGCGGGGGGGCAGAATGAG. Protein sequence: CASSLAGGQNE. The CDR3 reads in full as CASSLAGGQNEQFF.

As to this clone: The DNA ends 3 residues before the CDR3 does, and the rest of the CDR3 is filled in from the germline J gene. The rearrangement uses TRBV20-1 and TRBJ2-2; 10 positions agree with TRBD2. The CDR3 has 16 amino acids. CDR1 and CDR2 from the germline V gene are DFQATT and SNEGSKA (reference sequence). J was trimmed by 5 bases and V by 5 bases; bases with no gene match: 11. The sequenced CDR3 bases are TGCAGTGCTGCCAGGACTAGCGGCCAGGGAACCGGGGAG. It yields the protein CSAARTSGQGTGE. The complete CDR3 sequence is CSAARTSGQGTGELFF.

Points on this clone: The sequenced fragment ends 3 residues before the CDR3 boundary, so the rest is inferred from the germline J gene. This chain joins TRBV20-1 and TRBJ2-1, with unresolved D. This CDR3 spans 13 amino acids. The germline gives CDR1 DFQATT, CDR2 SNEGSKA (reference sequence). Trimming stripped 5 bases from V and 0 bases from J, with 8 bases between. The CDR3 sequence is CSAAHYSYNEQFF. The CDR3 DNA, read in part, is TGCAGTGCTGCTCACTACTCCTACAATGAG.